This T cell receptor (beta chain) was recorded in a study of blood T cells in healthy people across ages. Overall study results and limits: Roughly linear age-related decline in beta diversity appeared, significant by age about 40.

It was with a sample-barcoded 5' primer and a J-beta primer mix that a second PCR of about 6 to 12 cycles was run. TCRdb reprocessed the 5' RACE reads with MiXCR, giving one entry per CDR3 protein. The sample holds approximately 1.5 million distinct CDR3 sequences, about 42% seen once. Comments on this clonotype: Antigen: not known.

The junction had 2 bases not matched to a gene; V was cut back by 1 base and J by 0 bases. CDR3 length: 15 amino acids. From germline, CDR1 is MGHRA and CDR2 YSYEKL. The sequenced sample consisted of blood. This sequence was found in a young woman in good health. The chain is built from TRBV4-1 and TRBJ2-5; 7 bases fit TRBD2. CDR3 DNA sequence: TGCGCCAGCAGCCAAGCGGGGGGTTACCAAGAGACCCAGTACTTC. Translating it yields CASSQAGGYQETQYF.